This is a list of T cell receptor beta chains from one sample in a study of T cells in Graves' hyperthyroidism and ophthalmopathy. TCRdb itself ran the multiplex PCR reads through MiXCR, one entry per CDR3 protein. This table holds around 700,000 distinct CDR3 sequences, roughly a sixth found once. The sample taken for sequencing was blood. These receptors came from a woman in her forties or fifties with Graves' hyperthyroidism that later progressed to Graves' ophthalmopathy. Both conserved end residues are part of each CDR3. Each record gives: V gene, clone size, J gene, CDR3 protein. Part of the rows lack a size; the others show once, few, many or a class for expanded clones.

V gene: TRBV20-1; clone size: many; J gene: TRBJ1-1; CDR3 protein: CSARWDRGGTEAFF
V gene: TRBV28; clone size: NA; J gene: TRBJ1-6; CDR3 protein: CASTGSSRYNSPLHF
V gene: TRBV9; clone size: few; J gene: TRBJ1-1; CDR3 protein: CASSATGIIWGVNTEAFF
V gene: TRBV5-1; clone size: many; J gene: TRBJ2-1; CDR3 protein: CASSLGGGANEQFF
V gene: TRBV9; clone size: NA; J gene: TRBJ2-5; CDR3 protein: CASSVEGGPVQETQYF
V gene: TRBV10-1; clone size: many; J gene: TRBJ1-1; CDR3 protein: CASSGQGGTEAFF
V gene: TRBV7-6; clone size: NA; J gene: TRBJ1-6; CDR3 protein: CASSPRTRKNSPLHF
V gene: TRBV6-1; clone size: few; J gene: TRBJ1-2; CDR3 protein: CASNYRKESNYGYTF
V gene: TRBV5-4; clone size: few; J gene: TRBJ2-1; CDR3 protein: CASSLRLAGLDEQFF
V gene: TRBV19; clone size: many; J gene: TRBJ1-1; CDR3 protein: CASSAGNTEAFF
V gene: TRBV29-1; clone size: NA; J gene: TRBJ2-3; CDR3 protein: CSAGGGVTDTQYF
V gene: TRBV19; clone size: NA; J gene: TRBJ1-5; CDR3 protein: CASSMPGDSNQPQHF
V gene: TRBV12-3/TRBV12-4; clone size: many; J gene: TRBJ2-5; CDR3 protein: CASSLAGGETQYF
V gene: TRBV5-1; clone size: many; J gene: TRBJ2-1; CDR3 protein: CASSFVENNEQFF
V gene: TRBV19; clone size: few; J gene: TRBJ1-1; CDR3 protein: CASSISGTANTEAFF
V gene: TRBV7-9; clone size: NA; J gene: TRBJ2-5; CDR3 protein: CVSSSHLGGSSETQYF
V gene: TRBV2; clone size: NA; J gene: TRBJ1-2; CDR3 protein: CASRSRARANYGYTF
V gene: TRBV6-1; clone size: few; J gene: TRBJ1-6; CDR3 protein: CASRGTSSSYNSPLHF
V gene: TRBV20-1; clone size: NA; J gene: TRBJ1-2; CDR3 protein: CSAKRGGIYGYTF
V gene: TRBV10-3; clone size: many; J gene: TRBJ1-1; CDR3 protein: CAISEWQGDTEAFF
V gene: TRBV2; clone size: few; J gene: TRBJ1-2; CDR3 protein: CASNPQGNYGYTF
V gene: TRBV7-9; clone size: few; J gene: TRBJ1-5; CDR3 protein: CASSGTGAGNQPQHF
V gene: TRBV15; clone size: few; J gene: TRBJ2-3; CDR3 protein: CATSRDRQGTDTQYF
V gene: TRBV7-8; clone size: many; J gene: TRBJ1-2; CDR3 protein: CASSFWTGNNYGYTF
V gene: TRBV19; clone size: NA; J gene: TRBJ1-2; CDR3 protein: CASTMEGFDYGYTF
V gene: TRBV11-1; clone size: NA; J gene: TRBJ1-1; CDR3 protein: CASNDPGTGRRNTEAFF
V gene: TRBV12-5; clone size: NA; J gene: TRBJ1-2; CDR3 protein: CASGPSTGRSGYTF
V gene: TRBV7-3; clone size: many; J gene: TRBJ2-5; CDR3 protein: CASSSPGLADAPGETQYF